The clone carrying this T cell receptor beta chain was counted many times. The target antigen is unknown. The data stem from a study of breast tumors, draining lymph nodes, adjacent tissues. General study findings and limits: Tumor repertoires ranked between lymph nodes and nontumor tissue in diversity, with V and J gene preferences.

In germline, CDR1 is SNHLY, CDR2 FYNNEI. Trimming stripped 6 bases from V and 1 base from J, with 13 bases between. The CDR3 loop spans 15 amino acids. TCRdb re-analysed the multiplex PCR reads in MiXCR, keeping a single row per CDR3 protein. The sample lists some 150,000 distinct CDR3 sequences, 20% to 25% seen once, with approximately 2.7% in the top ten. Axillary draining lymph nodes of breast cancer patients supplied the node samples. Material for sequencing was axillary lymph node tissue. The chain uses TRBV2 and TRBJ1-3; D is perhaps TRBD1 (6 bases). This sequence was found in a female donor with breast cancer. Some clones in this sample may be carry-over from other donors' samples. The CDR3 protein is CASSAGQRSGNTIYF. The CDR3 region has the DNA TGTGCCAGCAGCGCCGGACAGAGGTCTGGAAACACCATATATTTT.